Below are 28 T cell receptor beta chains sequenced from a single sample in a study of blood T cell repertoires in COVID-19. Clones were sequenced by immunoSEQ multiplex PCR, and TCRdb holds only the in-frame ones, with some missing. The sample yields 350,000 to 400,000 clones, 89% seen once. The source material was PBMCs or T cells enriched from blood (not recorded which). The receptors originated from a woman aged 25 to 45 who had recovered from COVID-19.

The J gene is TRBJ2-2, the V gene TRBV7-9; 12 bases agree with TRBD2. The V segment lost 6 bases and the J segment 1 base; nucleotides outside the gene matches: 3. Germline CDR1 SEHNR, CDR2 FQNEAQ (reference sequence). This CDR3 region has 16 residues. CDR3 sequence: CASRRLAGENTGELFF. Here the CDR3 DNA reads TGTGCCAGCAGGAGACTAGCGGGGGAGAACACCGGGGAGCTGTTTTTT.

The gene calls are TRBV11-3 and TRBJ2-3; D call uncertain. The CDR3 is 13 amino acids. CDR1 and CDR2 (germline): SGHNT, YENEEA. Trimming left V 4 bases short and J 3 bases short, with 8 bases between. The CDR3 reads CASSSRQTDTQYF. The CDR3 DNA reads as TGTGCCAGCAGCTCCCGACAAACAGATACGCAGTATTTT.

This clone was picked up one time. The chain is built from TRBV4-3 and TRBJ1-5; TRBD1 agrees at 11 bases. Germline CDR1 and CDR2: LGHNA and YSLEER. The junction had 2 bases not matched to a gene; V was cut back by 1 base and J by 6 bases. The CDR3 sequence is 15 residues long. The CDR3 DNA sequence: TGCGCCAGCAGCCAAGGGACAGGGGGCCCTCAGCCCCAGCATTTT. Protein product: CASSQGTGGPQPQHF.

The V gene is TRBV12-3 or TRBV12-4, the J gene TRBJ2-5; D uncertain. CDR3 length: 12 residues. V lost 8 bases to trimming and J lost 4 bases, with 11 bases between them. The CDR3 region is CASCFSGETQYF. Written as DNA, the CDR3 is TGTGCCAGCTGCTTTTCGGGAGAGACCCAGTACTTC.

V is TRBV19 and J is TRBJ2-5; 11 bases agree with TRBD1. The CDR3 contains 15 residues. With 4 bases clipped from V and 4 bases from J, the junction kept 5 bases outside the gene matches. Germline V gives CDR1 LNHDA, CDR2 SQIVND (reference sequence). CDR3 in DNA: TGTGCCAGTAGTAAAGGACAGGGGGCGAGAGAGACCCAGTACTTC. It specifies CASSKGQGARETQYF. The full variable domain, completed using reference TRBV19 and TRBJ2-5, is DGGITQSPKYLFRKEGQNVTLSCEQNLNHDAMYWYRQDPGQGLRLIYYSQIVNDFQKGDIAEGYSVSREKKESFPLTVTSAQKNPTAFYLCASSKGQGARETQYFGPGTRLLVL.

This clone was counted a single time. The V and J genes are TRBV2 and TRBJ1-1; 7 nucleotides align to TRBD1. This CDR3 spans 13 amino acids. J was trimmed by 8 bases and V by 6 bases; bases with no gene match: 9. Germline V gene sequence: CDR1 SNHLY, CDR2 FYNNEI. As DNA, the CDR3 is TGTGCCAGCAGCCGACAGGGCGCTGGGGAAGCTTTCTTT. This sequence encodes CASSRQGAGEAFF.

The J gene is TRBJ1-4, the V gene TRBV9, with 7 bases fitting TRBD1. The CDR3 totals 15 residues. The V gene end was trimmed by 4 bases and the J gene end by 7 bases; junction bases not matched to a gene: 10. Germline CDR1 is SGDLS and CDR2 is YYNGEE. Here the CDR3 reads CASSPGAAGGEKLFF. CDR3 DNA: TGTGCCAGCAGCCCAGGGGCGGCAGGGGGTGAAAAACTGTTTTTT.

Written as DNA, the CDR3 is TGTGCCTGGAGTTGGGCGCAGGTTGAATCACCCCTCCACTTT. It yields the protein CAWSWAQVESPLHF. V is TRBV30 and J is TRBJ1-6; unclear D gene. Trimming removed 2 bases at V and 10 bases at J, with 15 bases between. The CDR3 contains 14 residues. CDR1 is GTSNPN, CDR2 SVGIG, per germline (reference sequence).

The genes are TRBV6-2 or TRBV6-3 and TRBJ2-7; TRBD2 matches at 9 bases. This CDR3 region has 15 residues. V lost 5 bases, J lost 6 bases, and 11 bases stayed unmatched. Germline CDR1 is MNHEY and CDR2 is SVGEGT. CDR3 protein: CASSMTSGLTFEQYF. The CDR3 bases are TGTGCCAGCAGTATGACTAGCGGACTAACCTTCGAGCAGTACTTC.

The chain joins TRBV6-1 to TRBJ1-5; 8 nucleotides align to TRBD1. CDR1 is MNHNS, CDR2 SASEGT, per germline. The J segment lost 7 bases and the V segment lost 3 bases, leaving 11 bases of the junction unmatched. The CDR3 covers 16 residues. CDR3 loop: CASSDRTGRLRQPQHF. The CDR3 DNA sequence: TGTGCCAGCAGTGATAGGACAGGGCGGCTCCGGCAGCCCCAGCATTTT.

The rearrangement joins TRBV9 to TRBJ1-5, with 7 bases that match TRBD1. The germline V gene has CDR1 SGDLS and CDR2 YYNGEE. This CDR3 has 13 amino acids. Germline trimming cut 4 bases from V and 4 bases from J; bases unmatched to any gene: 2. CDR3: CASSPQGNQPQHF. The CDR3 DNA reads as TGTGCCAGCAGCCCACAGGGGAATCAGCCCCAGCATTTT.

The J gene is TRBJ2-7, the V gene TRBV2; D ambiguous. Trimming took off 0 bases at V and 1 base at J, with 7 bases between the two ends. The CDR3 totals 14 residues. The germline V gene encodes CDR1 SNHLY and CDR2 FYNNEI. CDR3 loop: CASSEATGSYEQYF. In nucleotides, the CDR3 is TGTGCCAGCAGTGAAGCGACTGGTTCCTACGAGCAGTACTTC.

The chain carries TRBV18 and TRBJ2-7; 7 bases fit TRBD1. Germline values: CDR1 KGHSH, CDR2 LQKENI. CDR3 length: 14 residues. Trimming took 3 bases from V and 6 from J; bases not matched to a gene: 8. The DNA of the CDR3 is TGTGCCAGCTCACCTCGGGGACAGAGAGTCGAGCAGTACTTC. Translated, it gives CASSPRGQRVEQYF.

This clone was seen a single time. This chain uses TRBV10-1 with TRBJ1-1; D possibly corresponds to TRBD1 (6 bases). Trimming took 6 bases from V and 0 from J, leaving 8 bases between them. The CDR3 consists of 13 residues. Germline V gene data show CDR1 as WNHNN and CDR2 as SYGVQD (reference sequence). The CDR3 DNA follows: TGCGCCAGCAGGCAGGGGCTGAACACTGAAGCTTTCTTT. Amino acids: CASRQGLNTEAFF.

This chain links TRBV4-2 with TRBJ1-1; 12 nucleotides line up with TRBD1. The ends lost 0 bases at V and 11 bases at J; junction bases unmatched: 7. CDR1 is LGHNA and CDR2 is YNFKEQ in the germline V gene. The CDR3 has 15 amino acids. CDR3 loop: CASSQDRDRGPGAFF. CDR3 nucleotide sequence: TGTGCCAGCAGCCAAGATCGGGACAGGGGGCCCGGCGCTTTCTTT.

A note on this clone: Given a much more abundant clone one base away, this may be a read error. The rearrangement links TRBV11-2 to TRBJ2-7; possible D gene TRBD1, 6 bases. Germline V gene sequence: CDR1 SGHAT, CDR2 FQNNGV. The CDR3 loop spans 12 amino acids. V shed 6 bases and J shed 3 bases, with 9 bases lying between them. This chain's CDR3 is CASRQQGYEQYF. The CDR3 DNA follows: TGTGCCAGCAGACAACAGGGCTACGAGCAGTACTTC. Combining the CDR3 with reference TRBV11-2 and TRBJ2-7 gives the whole variable domain EAGVAQSPRYKIIEKRQSVAFWCNPISGHATLYWYQQILGQGPKLLIQFQNNGVVDDSQLPKDRFSAERLKGVDSTLKIQPAKLEDSAVYLCASRQQGYEQYFGPGTRLTVT.

J is TRBJ2-5 and V is TRBV2; the match to TRBD1 covers 7 bases. The V segment lost 4 bases and the J segment 5 bases; nucleotides outside the gene matches: 7. CDR1 is SNHLY, CDR2 FYNNEI, per germline. The CDR3 contains 14 residues. For the CDR3, the DNA is TGTGCCAGCAGTGGACAGGGAGTAGCGGAGACCCAGTACTTC. It specifies CASSGQGVAETQYF. Full variable domain (remainder filled in from reference TRBV2 and TRBJ2-5): EPEVTQTPSHQVTQMGQEVILRCVPISNHLYFYWYRQILGQKVEFLVSFYNNEISEKSEIFDDQFSVERPDGSNFTLKIRSTKLEDSAMYFCASSGQGVAETQYFGPGTRLLVL.

The sample holds one count of this clone. The chain has TRBV11-2 and TRBJ1-1; weak D call: TRBD1 (6 bases). CDR3 length: 12 amino acids. Germline V gene lookup returns CDR1 SGHAT and CDR2 FQNNGV. The V and J ends lost 4 bases and 7 bases respectively, with 10 bases between them. CDR3 region: CASSSTGIEAFF. CDR3 DNA: TGTGCCAGCAGCTCAACAGGGATTGAAGCTTTCTTT.

J is TRBJ2-7 and V is TRBV7-9; D might be TRBD1 (5 bases). V was cut by 0 bases and J by 3 bases, with 12 bases left in between. The V gene's germline CDR1 is SEHNR and CDR2 FQNEAQ (reference sequence). CDR3 length: 15 residues. In DNA form, the CDR3 reads TGTGCCAGCAGCTTAGCGCGAAGGGGCGACTACGAGCAGTACTTC. This translates into CASSLARRGDYEQYF.

V and J are TRBV2 and TRBJ2-3; a possible D gene is TRBD2 (6 bases). Germline loops: CDR1 SNHLY, CDR2 FYNNEI. The CDR3 consists of 11 residues. The ends were cut back, 7 bases at V and 5 bases at J, with 7 bases in the middle. The CDR3 DNA is TGTGCCAGCAAGGAGGGAGATACGCAGTATTTT. This translates into CASKEGDTQYF.

The chain uses TRBV7-9 and TRBJ2-7; the D gene is possibly TRBD1 (5 bases). The CDR3 runs to 13 residues. Germline lookup yields CDR1 SEHNR and CDR2 FQNEAQ (reference sequence). V was clipped by 7 bases and J by 2 bases, with 12 bases between them. This CDR3 reads CASTGQGAYEQYF. Written as DNA, the CDR3 is TGTGCCAGCACCGGCCAGGGTGCCTACGAGCAGTACTTC.

V usage is TRBV30 and J usage is TRBJ1-3; perhaps TRBD1 as D (6 bases). The CDR3 runs 14 residues. Germline values: CDR1 GTSNPN, CDR2 SVGIG (reference sequence). V gave up 2 bases and J gave up 2 bases, with 10 bases separating them. The CDR3: CAWSLQGPGNTIYF. DNA for the CDR3: TGTGCCTGGAGTCTGCAGGGGCCTGGAAACACCATATATTTT.

The chain links TRBV28 to TRBJ2-3; 15 nucleotides line up with TRBD2. Per the germline V gene, CDR1 is MDHEN and CDR2 is SYDVKM. J gave up 6 bases and V 5 bases, and 3 bases lay outside the gene matches. The CDR3 runs 15 residues. CDR3 DNA: TGTGCCAGCAGTGGACTAGCGGGAGGGAGGGATACGCAGTATTTT. Residues: CASSGLAGGRDTQYF.

This rearrangement joins TRBV6-6 to TRBJ1-1; 8 bases match TRBD1. Per germline, CDR1 MNHNY and CDR2 SVGAGI (reference sequence). V trimming: 7 bases; J trimming: 0 bases; junction bases outside the gene matches: 4. The CDR3 consists of 14 residues. As DNA, the CDR3 is TGTGCCAGCACCGGGGACAGGTTGAACACTGAAGCTTTCTTT. Translating it yields CASTGDRLNTEAFF.

The rearrangement links TRBV29-1 to TRBJ2-7; perhaps TRBD1 as D (6 bases). Per the germline V gene, CDR1 is SQVTM and CDR2 is ANQGSEA. The germline V and J ends were trimmed by 8 bases and 6 bases, with 17 bases remaining between them. The CDR3 is 12 amino acids. The DNA of the CDR3 is TGCAGCATATATAGGGGGACGGGCGAGCAGTACTTC. As protein: CSIYRGTGEQYF.

This sequence joins TRBV3-1 (or the pseudogene TRBV3-2) and TRBJ2-1, with 9 bases fitting TRBD2. V dropped 1 base and J dropped 8; count of bases not matched to a gene: 6. This CDR3 is built from 15 residues. Germline V CDR1 and CDR2: LGHDT, YNNKEL (reference sequence). The CDR3 here is CASSQGVAGVYEQFF. The CDR3 nucleotides are TGTGCCAGCAGCCAAGGGGTAGCGGGAGTTTATGAGCAGTTCTTC.

The chain employs TRBV9 and TRBJ1-6, with TRBD1 matching over 8 bases. Germline CDR1 SGDLS, CDR2 YYNGEE. This CDR3 has 14 amino acids. The J segment lost 9 bases and the V segment lost 2 bases, leaving 4 bases of the junction unmatched. The CDR3 DNA follows: TGTGCCAGCAGCGTCCAGGGGGCCGGTTCACCCCTCCACTTT. Translated: CASSVQGAGSPLHF.

This chain uses TRBV7-2 with TRBJ1-2; TRBD1 is a possible D gene (6 bases). Germline CDR1 is SGHTA and CDR2 is FQGNSA. The CDR3 has 15 residues. V shed 4 bases and J shed 1 base, with 13 bases lying between them. CDR3 in DNA: TGTGCCAGCAGCTCCCTGGGGGACATTAACTATGGCTACACCTTC. It translates to CASSSLGDINYGYTF.